Listed below are T cell receptor beta chains from one sample, sequenced in a study of metastatic and nonmetastatic thyroid tumors. TCRdb re-called clones from the PCR reads using MiXCR. Of some 10,000 clones in the sample, roughly an eighth were seen once. Material: blood. The receptors originated from a female donor with papillary thyroid cancer or a benign thyroid nodule (not recorded which). Some clones in this sample may be carry-over from other donors' samples. Each CDR3 is given with its conserved first and last residue. D genes are given only for firm matches. Some rows have no size entry. The others give once, few or many, or a class for an expanded clone.

>TRBV19|many|-|TRBJ2-1
CASSIDQGGESYNEQFF
TGTGCCAGTAGTATAGATCAGGGCGGAGAATCCTACAATGAGCAGTTCTTC
>TRBV19|many|TRBD1|TRBJ2-1
CASSIYHGTGAYNEQFF
TGTGCCAGTAGTATTTATCACGGGACAGGGGCCTACAATGAGCAGTTCTTC
>TRBV6-1|-|-|TRBJ1-2
CASYLGTSYYGYTF
TGTGCCAGCTACCTAGGGACCTCCTACTATGGCTACACCTTC
>TRBV20-1|many|TRBD2|TRBJ2-1
CSARMGRGGRNEQFF
TGCAGTGCTAGAATGGGGCGGGGGGGCCGCAATGAGCAGTTCTTC
>TRBV2|few|TRBD2|TRBJ2-2
CASSRTSGGWNTGKLFF
TGTGCCAGCAGTCGCACTAGCGGGGGGTGGAACACCGGGAAGCTGTTTTTT
>TRBV12-3/TRBV12-4|medium-sized|TRBD2|TRBJ2-1
CASSLRGGTSDYNEQFF
TGTGCCAGCAGTTTAAGGGGCGGGACTAGCGACTACAATGAGCAGTTCTTC
>TRBV25-1|many|-|TRBJ2-5
CASSESGGRETQYF
TGTGCCAGCAGTGAATCGGGGGGCCGAGAGACCCAGTACTTC
>TRBV5-1|many|TRBD1|TRBJ1-1
CASSSRTGDTEAFF
TGCGCCAGCAGCTCACGGACAGGAGACACTGAAGCTTTCTTT
>TRBV12-3/TRBV12-4|-|-|TRBJ2-7
CASSFGLVSEQYF
TGTGCCAGCAGTTTTGGGTTGGTGAGCGAGCAGTACTTC
>TRBV19|-|-|TRBJ1-1
CASNKGVNTEAFF
TGTGCCAGTAACAAAGGAGTGAACACTGAAGCTTTCTTT
>TRBV7-9|many|TRBD2|TRBJ2-3
CASSSPGLAGLLGRTDTQYF
TGTGCCAGCAGCTCGCCGGGACTAGCGGGCCTCCTGGGACGCACAGATACGCAGTATTTT
>TRBV11-1|many|TRBD2|TRBJ2-7
CASSLDRTSDLMGEQYF
TGTGCCAGCAGCTTAGATAGGACTAGCGATCTAATGGGCGAGCAGTACTTC
>TRBV27|few|-|TRBJ2-2
CASSLSFSNTGELFF
TGTGCCAGCAGTTTATCGTTTTCCAACACCGGGGAGCTGTTTTTT
>TRBV3-1|medium-sized|-|TRBJ1-6
CASSPSRGDSPLHF
TGTGCCAGCAGCCCCTCGAGGGGGGATTCACCCCTCCACTTT
>TRBV9|medium-sized|TRBD2|TRBJ2-1
CASSVSGDSYNEQFF
TGTGCCAGCAGCGTTAGCGGGGACTCCTACAATGAGCAGTTCTTC
>TRBV11-2|many|-|TRBJ2-3
CASSLVGRASTDTQYF
TGTGCCAGCAGCTTAGTGGGCAGAGCTAGCACAGATACGCAGTATTTT
>TRBV7-3|many|TRBD2|TRBJ2-3
CASSSSGATDTQYF
TGTGCCAGCAGCTCTAGCGGGGCCACAGATACGCAGTATTTT
>TRBV18|medium-sized|-|TRBJ1-2
CASSRETPIYGYTF
TGTGCCAGCTCACGGGAGACACCTATCTATGGCTACACCTTC
>TRBV3-1|many|TRBD2|TRBJ2-1
CASSQVPGLAGRYNEQFF
TGTGCCAGCAGCCAAGTCCCAGGACTAGCGGGCCGCTACAATGAGCAGTTCTTC
>TRBV5-5|medium-sized|-|TRBJ2-2
CASSLGKLFSARTNTGELFF
TGTGCCAGCAGCTTGGGGAAATTATTCTCAGCGCGGACGAACACCGGGGAGCTGTTTTTT
>TRBV12-5|medium-sized|-|TRBJ1-1
CASGSQRGGGETEAFF
TGTGCTAGTGGTTCTCAACGGGGCGGGGGTGAGACTGAAGCTTTCTTT
>TRBV7-2|many|-|TRBJ1-2
CASSTLDPGGYGYTF
TGTGCCAGCAGCACCTTGGACCCTGGGGGATATGGCTACACCTTC
>TRBV4-1|medium-sized|-|TRBJ1-1
CASSQDFWGRNTEAFF
TGCGCCAGCAGCCAAGATTTTTGGGGAAGGAACACTGAAGCTTTCTTT
>TRBV28|few|-|TRBJ2-3
CASSLPPVGDEGGTDTQYF
TGTGCCAGCAGTTTACCGCCAGTTGGGGATGAAGGTGGCACAGATACGCAGTATTTT
>TRBV12-3/TRBV12-4|many|-|TRBJ1-4
CASRFGSGGKLFF
TGTGCCAGCAGATTCGGGTCGGGAGGAAAACTGTTTTTT
>TRBV7-2|-|-|TRBJ2-1
CSSTSGAHNEQFF
TGTTCCAGCACTTCCGGGGCCCACAATGAGCAGTTCTTC
>TRBV6-1|few|-|TRBJ2-5
CASSSSGTKETQYF
TGTGCCAGCAGCTCCTCCGGGACAAAAGAGACCCAGTACTTC
>TRBV6-1|medium-sized|-|TRBJ2-6
CASRRPGANVLTF
TGTGCCAGCAGAAGACCTGGGGCCAACGTCCTGACTTTC
>TRBV6-1|medium-sized|TRBD2|TRBJ2-5
CAVGGLAAQETQYF
TGTGCCGTTGGGGGACTAGCGGCACAAGAGACCCAGTACTTC
>TRBV4-2|-|-|TRBJ2-7
CASSQELARNYEQYF
TGTGCCAGCAGCCAAGAGCTAGCGCGGAACTACGAGCAGTACTTC